The 29 T cell receptor beta chains below come from one sample, sequenced in a study of blood T cell repertoires in COVID-19 (dated by TCRdb to the early 2020s). The library relied on the immunoSEQ multiplex PCR assay. TCRdb took over this immuneACCESS table, retaining in-frame rearrangements with V and J assigned. Such tables are incomplete; in checked studies, under half of the missing clones stem from an unresolved V gene, and the remainder is unexplained. The sample table records 280,000 or so clones; 85% of these occur just once. 2.5% to 3% of the sample is held by the ten biggest clonotypes. The specimen sequenced was PBMCs or T cells enriched from blood (not recorded which). These receptors came from a woman aged 45-65 years who had recovered from COVID-19.

This clone is a singleton in its sample. The V call is TRBV4-3, the J call TRBJ2-1; 9 bases fit TRBD2. Germline trimming cut 0 bases from V and 4 bases from J; bases unmatched to any gene: 4. Germline V gene data show CDR1 as LGHNA and CDR2 as YSLEER. This CDR3 contains 16 residues. The CDR3 sequence is CASSQESTSGYNEQFF. In nucleotides, the CDR3 is TGCGCCAGCAGCCAAGAATCGACTAGCGGTTACAATGAGCAGTTCTTC.

The gene calls are TRBV4-3 and TRBJ1-2; D gene uncertain. The CDR3 covers 14 residues. With 1 base removed from V and 3 bases from J, the gap between germline ends came to 9 bases. CDR1 is LGHNA and CDR2 is YSLEER in the germline V gene. CDR3 DNA: TGCGCCAGCAGCCAAGTAGAGGGAGACTATGGCTACACCTTC. This sequence encodes CASSQVEGDYGYTF.

In this sample, this clone turned up once. The chain carries TRBV6-1 and TRBJ1-1; a possible D gene is TRBD1 (5 bases). Germline CDR1 MNHNS, CDR2 SASEGT. V gave up 2 bases and J gave up 0 bases, with 10 bases separating them. The CDR3 runs 15 residues. In DNA form, the CDR3 reads TGTGCCAGCAGTGAAAGATTGACAGTGAACACTGAAGCTTTCTTT. The encoded protein is CASSERLTVNTEAFF.

This rearrangement joins TRBV19 to TRBJ2-1; D is unclear. This CDR3 has 15 amino acids. The V end was cut by 5 bases, the J end by 0 bases, with 11 bases between. Per the germline V gene, CDR1 is LNHDA and CDR2 is SQIVND (reference sequence). The CDR3 protein is CASSPRHNSYNEQFF. Written as DNA, the CDR3 is TGTGCCAGTAGTCCGCGACACAACTCCTACAATGAGCAGTTCTTC. Full variable domain (rest looked up from reference TRBV19 and TRBJ2-1): DGGITQSPKYLFRKEGQNVTLSCEQNLNHDAMYWYRQDPGQGLRLIYYSQIVNDFQKGDIAEGYSVSREKKESFPLTVTSAQKNPTAFYLCASSPRHNSYNEQFFGPGTRLTVL.

The chain combines TRBV9 with TRBJ1-6; D gene unclear. Trimming removed 2 bases from V and 5 bases from J, with 8 bases in between. The CDR3 sequence is 14 residues long. Germline values: CDR1 SGDLS, CDR2 YYNGEE. CDR3 sequence (DNA): TGTGCCAGCAGCGTTCGCGGCAATAATTCACCCCTCCACTTT. Translating it yields CASSVRGNNSPLHF.

The chain employs TRBV5-5 and TRBJ1-3, with 7 bases matching TRBD1. CDR1 and CDR2 (germline): SGHKS, YYEKEE (reference sequence). V shed 4 bases, J shed 6 bases, and the junction held 7 bases outside the gene matches. This CDR3 has 14 residues. CDR3 coding DNA: TGTGCCAGCAGCCTCGGACAGGAGACAAACACCATATATTTT. Its translation: CASSLGQETNTIYF. The full variable domain, rest sourced from reference TRBV5-5 and TRBJ1-3, is DAGVTQSPTHLIKTRGQQVTLRCSPISGHKSVSWYQQVLGQGPQFIFQYYEKEERGRGNFPDRFSARQFPNYSSELNVNALLLGDSALYLCASSLGQETNTIYFGEGSWLTVV.

The chain combines TRBV18 with TRBJ1-1, with D tentatively TRBD1 (6 bases). The CDR3 runs to 16 residues. Germline lookup yields CDR1 KGHSH and CDR2 LQKENI. The V gene lost 4 bases and the J gene lost 7 bases, with 22 bases spanning the gap. CDR3 sequence: CASSRDPLGTLSEAFF. In DNA form, the CDR3 reads TGTGCCAGCTCACGCGACCCGTTAGGGACACTGAGTGAAGCTTTCTTT.

The rearrangement links TRBV30 to TRBJ2-3; D call uncertain. This CDR3 contains 13 residues. The germline CDR1 and CDR2 sequences are GTSNPN and SVGIG (reference sequence). Trimming left V 2 bases short and J 1 base short, with 7 bases between. The CDR3 region has the DNA TGTGCCTGGAGTTCTTCTGGCACAGATACGCAGTATTTT. Amino acids: CAWSSSGTDTQYF.

The rearrangement joins TRBV10-3 to TRBJ2-7; 8 bases match TRBD1. The CDR3 extends over 13 amino acids. Germline V gene sequence: CDR1 ENHRY, CDR2 SYGVKD. Germline trimming cut 4 bases from V and 5 bases from J; bases unmatched to any gene: 4. The CDR3 DNA reads as TGTGCCATCAGTGCCCCAGGGGGCCACGAGCAGTACTTC. Its protein product is CAISAPGGHEQYF.

The V gene is TRBV21-1, the J gene TRBJ2-2; no check of the table's D call, TRBD2, against the DNA was made. TRBV21-1 is given as a pseudogene. The CDR3 is made up of 19 amino acids. CDR3 in amino acids: CASSKEPGTSGRPGGELFF. CDR3 sequence (DNA): TGTGCCAGCAGCAAAGAGCCCGGGACTAGCGGGAGGCCGGGCGGGGAGCTGTTTTTT.

This clone came up a few times. CDR3 DNA: TGTGCCAGCTCACCAGCCGGGGGGAACACTGAAGCTTTCTTT. Translating it yields CASSPAGGNTEAFF. The rearrangement uses TRBV18 and TRBJ1-1, with TRBD1 as a possible D gene (5 bases). This CDR3 region has 14 residues. Trimming took 2 bases from V and 1 from J, leaving 8 bases between them. CDR1 is KGHSH, CDR2 LQKENI, per germline.

This chain joins TRBV25-1 and TRBJ1-4; weak D call: TRBD1 (5 bases). The V gene's germline CDR1 is MGHDK and CDR2 SYGVNS. The CDR3 spans 16 residues. V was clipped by 2 bases and J by 7 bases, with 17 bases between them. The CDR3 coding sequence is TGTGCCAGCAGTGAAGCACGGGGGGTCGCCGGTGAAAAACTGTTTTTT. It yields the protein CASSEARGVAGEKLFF.

Notes on this clone: The sample holds other DNA sequences that translate to the same CDR3. The chain has TRBV3-1 (or the pseudogene TRBV3-2) and TRBJ1-1, with D hard to call. This CDR3 contains 13 residues. Trimming took off 6 bases at V and 0 bases at J, with 8 bases between the two ends. Looked up from germline, CDR1 is LGHDT and CDR2 is YNNKEL (reference sequence). The CDR3 protein is CASSLTVNTEAFF. For the CDR3, the DNA is TGTGCCAGCAGTCTCACAGTGAACACTGAAGCTTTCTTT.

The chain has TRBV11-2 and TRBJ2-7, with D possibly being TRBD1 (6 bases). CDR1 is SGHAT and CDR2 is FQNNGV in the germline V gene. The CDR3 has 16 residues. Trimming stripped 1 base from V and 2 bases from J, with 15 bases between. This chain's CDR3 is CASSLALWSGAYEQYF. The CDR3 region has the DNA TGTGCCAGCAGCTTAGCCCTGTGGTCAGGGGCCTACGAGCAGTACTTC.

V is TRBV2 and J is TRBJ1-5; D is perhaps TRBD1 (5 bases). Germline CDR1 reads SNHLY; CDR2 reads FYNNEI. V was pared by 7 bases and J by 0 bases, with 13 bases between. CDR3 length: 15 residues. The DNA for the CDR3 is TGTGCCAGCAACACACAGGCGATTAGCAATCAGCCCCAGCATTTT. Its translation is CASNTQAISNQPQHF.

The V gene is TRBV19, the J gene TRBJ2-1; the match to TRBD1 covers 7 bases. Germline trimming cut 5 bases from V and 6 bases from J; bases unmatched to any gene: 7. The CDR3 has 14 amino acids. Germline V gives CDR1 LNHDA, CDR2 SQIVND (reference sequence). CDR3 coding DNA: TGTGCCAGTAGTCCTCGACAGGGCAGCAATGAGCAGTTCTTC. Translating it yields CASSPRQGSNEQFF.

This clone showed up just once. This chain uses TRBV2 with TRBJ2-2; D is perhaps TRBD2 (5 bases). V was shortened by 6 bases and J by 0 bases, with 11 bases between the two germline ends. Germline CDR1 SNHLY, CDR2 FYNNEI. CDR3 length: 15 residues. The CDR3 coding sequence is TGTGCCAGCAGGGCAACTAGTGCGAACACCGGGGAGCTGTTTTTT. This encodes CASRATSANTGELFF.

On this clone itself: Because the CDR3's place on the DNA is in doubt, the DNA is left out and the CDR3 is given as listed by TCRdb. The gene calls are TRBV29-1 and TRBJ1-4; whether TRBD1, the table's D call, matches the DNA was not checked. Germline V gene sequence: CDR1 SQVTM, CDR2 ANQGSEA. The CDR3 region is 11 residues in length, termini included. The CDR3 region is CSVGLGTAIFF.

The V and J genes are TRBV4-3 and TRBJ2-1; 11 positions match TRBD2. CDR1 and CDR2 (germline): LGHNA, YSLEER. The CDR3 runs 16 residues. The V and J ends lost 4 bases and 7 bases, in that order; junction bases with no gene match: 9. CDR3 region: CASSRRLAGKGNEQFF. The CDR3 bases are TGCGCCAGCAGCCGGCGACTAGCGGGGAAGGGGAATGAGCAGTTCTTC.

This rearrangement joins TRBV5-5 to TRBJ2-1; 8 positions match TRBD2. Germline-derived CDR1 and CDR2 are SGHKS and YYEKEE (reference sequence). CDR3 length equals 16 residues. Losses at the gene ends were 4 bases for V and 0 bases for J; bases not matched to a gene: 6. This chain's CDR3 is CASSIGLARSYNEQFF. CDR3 in DNA: TGTGCCAGCAGCATAGGACTAGCCCGCTCCTACAATGAGCAGTTCTTC.

J is TRBJ2-5 and V is TRBV28; 10 bases agree with TRBD2. The CDR3 is 15 residues long. Trimming cost V 4 bases and J 4 bases; bases outside gene matches: 6. The germline V gene has CDR1 MDHEN and CDR2 SYDVKM. The CDR3 reads CASSSSGGLVETQYF. For the CDR3, the DNA is TGTGCCAGCAGTTCTAGCGGGGGATTGGTAGAGACCCAGTACTTC.

The chain couples TRBV7-2 to TRBJ2-1, with D tentatively TRBD1 (5 bases). This CDR3 is 14 amino acids long. Trimming shortened V by 3 bases and J by 3 bases, and 9 bases separated the two germline ends. CDR1 is SGHTA, CDR2 FQGNSA, per germline. The CDR3 protein is CASSFSRDYNEQFF. CDR3 bases: TGTGCCAGCAGCTTCTCCAGGGACTACAATGAGCAGTTCTTC.

The chain is built from TRBV27 and TRBJ2-7; 8 bases align to TRBD2. Germline values: CDR1 MNHEY, CDR2 SMNVEV (reference sequence). V shed 6 bases and J 3 bases; nucleotides not matched to a gene: 13. The CDR3 spans 16 residues. The CDR3 region has the DNA TGTGCCAGCAGGGACCTTAGCGGGACCCTGGACTACGAGCAGTACTTC. Amino acid sequence: CASRDLSGTLDYEQYF.

The V and J genes are TRBV28 and TRBJ1-2, with 7 bases matching TRBD1. J lost 1 base, V lost 5 bases, and 13 bases had no gene match. The CDR3 runs to 17 residues. The V gene's germline CDR1 is MDHEN and CDR2 SYDVKM. In DNA form, the CDR3 reads TGTGCCAGCAGTCCCCCCCCCGGGACAGTTAATAACTATGGCTACACCTTC. It is translated as CASSPPPGTVNNYGYTF.

V usage is TRBV19 and J usage is TRBJ1-6, with TRBD1 matching over 9 bases. CDR1 LNHDA and CDR2 SQIVND come from the germline V gene (reference sequence). The V and J ends lost 7 bases and 7 bases, in that order; junction bases with no gene match: 2. This CDR3 region has 13 residues. CDR3 DNA sequence: TGTGCCAGTAAGGGACAGGGCAATTCACCCCTCCACTTT. It translates to CASKGQGNSPLHF.

The chain joins TRBV6-1 to TRBJ2-3; D unclear. V was clipped by 2 bases and J by 0 bases, with 9 bases between them. CDR1 is MNHNS and CDR2 is SASEGT in the germline V gene. The CDR3 is 15 residues long. The CDR3 reads CASSELHTSTDTQYF. Here the CDR3 DNA reads TGTGCCAGCAGTGAACTCCACACAAGCACAGATACGCAGTATTTT.

V usage is TRBV19 and J usage is TRBJ2-1; 7 bases are shared with TRBD1. Germline V CDR1 and CDR2: LNHDA, SQIVND (reference sequence). V trimming: 7 bases; J trimming: 5 bases; junction bases outside the gene matches: 11. The CDR3 extends over 15 amino acids. CDR3 sequence: CASTLDRVDHNEQFF. The DNA for the CDR3 is TGTGCCAGTACCCTTGACAGGGTGGATCACAATGAGCAGTTCTTC. Drawing the rest from reference TRBV19 and TRBJ2-1, the complete variable domain is DGGITQSPKYLFRKEGQNVTLSCEQNLNHDAMYWYRQDPGQGLRLIYYSQIVNDFQKGDIAEGYSVSREKKESFPLTVTSAQKNPTAFYLCASTLDRVDHNEQFFGPGTRLTVL.

The chain links TRBV18 to TRBJ2-1; possible D gene TRBD1, 5 bases. Germline CDR1 KGHSH, CDR2 LQKENI. This CDR3 is 12 amino acids long. Trimming removed 2 bases at V and 9 bases at J, with 8 bases between. The CDR3 DNA is TGTGCCAGCTCACCAGACAGCGCTGAGCAGTTCTTC. The encoded protein is CASSPDSAEQFF.

J is TRBJ2-7 and V is TRBV5-5; no definite D call. With 0 bases removed from V and 3 bases from J, the gap between germline ends came to 10 bases. Germline V lookup: CDR1 SGHKS, CDR2 YYEKEE (reference sequence). This CDR3 has 14 amino acids. CDR3 protein: CASSLGTVIYEQYF. The CDR3 region has the DNA TGTGCCAGCAGCTTGGGAACGGTCATCTACGAGCAGTACTTC.